This paragraph reports one TCR beta chain. Its antigen specificity is not known. No qualities accompany the bases; no much larger clone lies one base away. The sample is drawn from a study of T cell responses to AZD1222 COVID-19 vaccine (dated by TCRdb to about 2021). Some background on the complete study: A total of 230 to 250 trial participants underwent TCR sequencing, of whom 200 to 220 received two doses of AZD1222 and about 25 received two doses of the MenACWY control vaccine. Trial participants were enrolled into age subgroups of 18-55, 56-69 and 70-plus years, which contained about 160, 30 and 59 TCR-sequenced participants, respectively.

What the study reported, not specific to this receptor: After two AZD1222 doses, spike-specific TCR breadth and depth were significantly higher than at day 0 and than in MenACWY recipients. Conclusions about previously exposed vaccinees were limited because only a handful of AZD1222 recipients were SARS-CoV-2 seropositive at baseline. Because no samples from the day 14 peak response were available, repertoires could be characterized only after the peak T cell response. The whole spike protein was spanned by vaccine-associated CD4 TCRs, and dominant responses were seen in regions 160-218 and 743-854. The 56-69-year group was small, and its depth increase did not reach significance, likely because of low power. Nearly half of unique spike-specific TCRs reportedly recognized epitopes outside regions mutated in the B.1.351 and B.1.1.7 variants. Participants were mostly white British and included more females than males, and it was suggested by the authors that clonal diversity may have been underestimated.

The CDR3 regions of human TCRbeta chains were subjected to immunosequencing. As for the authors' bioinformatics: TCRs in the repertoires were matched against a reference library of SARS-CoV-2-specific TCRs that had been generated with the MIRA antigen-specificity platform. Breadth was defined as the fraction of unique TCRs that were SARS-CoV-2-associated. Depth was defined as the fraction of total T cells that were SARS-CoV-2-associated. Using the MIRA data, each spike-specific TCR was assigned both to the spike region to which the TCR was reactive and to a CD4 or CD8 class. Log10-transformed breadth and depth values were compared by one-way ANOVA with Sidak's multiple comparisons tests. Not all clones reach the TCRdb copy of this immuneACCESS table, which keeps in-frame sequences only. Checked studies attribute under half of the gap to unresolved V genes and leave the rest unexplained. From that table come the V and J calls and clone size; the DNA was used to work out D and trimming. The sample data list about 150,000 clones, and about 92% of these were observed just once. The ten largest clonotypes hold roughly 1.5% of the sample.

Spanning cysteine to phenylalanine, the CDR3 consists of 14 amino acids. The CDR3 DNA has 42 bases and is translated from base 1. V sheds 6 bases and J sheds 6 bases, leaving 17 bases between their ends. Based on the germline V gene, the CDR1 and CDR2 sequences are MDHEN and SYDVKM. The sample's time point label, decoded: about 28 days (+/-7) after the second vaccine dose. AZD1222 recipients given second doses at about 4 weeks or at about 12 weeks were pooled, since spike-specific TCR depth and breadth were not found to differ between the two schedules. Vaccinee samples came from UK trials COV001 and COV002, including a single-blind randomized controlled phase 2/3 trial of AZD1222 (ChAdOx1 nCoV-19) in healthy adults. For TCRbeta chain sequencing, PBMC samples from trial participants were taken at day 0 and at day 28 after the second dose.

The chain is encoded by TRBV28 joined to TRBJ1-1, and TRBD1 may be the D gene, going by 6 matching bases. The origin of this receptor is an adult who received the AZD1222 COVID-19 vaccine. Sequenced material: peripheral blood, taken 28 days after the second AZD1222 dose. The CDR3 loop reads CASRTALDSAEAFF. The nucleotide sequence is TGTGCCAGCAGGACAGCCCTGGACAGTGCTGAAGCTTTCTTT. Here the CDR3 is joined to the reference TRBV28 and TRBJ1-1 genes, and the full variable domain is: DVKVTQSSRYLVKRTGEKVFLECVQDMDHENMFWYRQDPGLGLRLIYFSYDVKMKEKGDIPEGYSVSREKKERFSLILESASTNQTSMYLCASRTALDSAEAFFGQGTRLTVV.